This T cell receptor (beta chain) was sequenced in a study of blood T cell repertoires in COVID-19 (TCRdb year 2020). Looking at the study overall: Samples covering the acute and convalescent phases of COVID-19 were provided by collaborators in the United States, Italy and Spain. The prospective study material was composed of cDNA or gDNA derived from T cells, B-cell-depleted T cells, or PBMCs. Deeply sampled blood TCRbeta repertoires from subjects exposed to, actively infected with, or recovered from COVID-19 were included in the dataset. The repertoires were released in a freely available public database meant as a resource for research on the immune response to SARS-CoV-2. Samples were obtained from the ongoing ImmuneRACE study (first 160 participants) and from 950 to 1,500 subjects provided by 6 global collaborators. The sample metadata nearly always contained a de-identified subject ID, COVID-19 status, age in years and sex. Where HLA class I and class II types were available, the types were taken from metadata supplied by the sample provider, not from assay-based typing. Beyond this particular receptor, the publication reports: How much clinical and demographic metadata was included differed by source and by participant, and the metadata was provided uncurated.

The germline V gene provides CDR1 SNHLY and CDR2 FYNNEI. Germline trimming: 4 bases from V, 3 bases from J; junction bases outside gene matches: 4. From the cysteine through the phenylalanine, the CDR3 covers 14 amino acids. Only the CDR3 region is kept as DNA, spanning 42 bases read in frame from base 1. Comments on this clone: Its antigen is still unknown. Nothing much larger sits one base from this clone, and base qualities are not available.

Collaborating institutions collected whole blood in K2EDTA tubes following their own protocols. For TCRbeta analysis, collaborators shipped samples in one of three forms: frozen whole blood, isolated PBMCs, or DNA extracted from either of those sample types. TCRbeta CDR3 regions were amplified from genomic DNA by means of the immunoSEQ Assay, a bias-controlled multiplex PCR. Concerning the study's data processing: Nucleated cell counts per sample were estimated from amplification of reference gene primers within the assay. To quantify the absolute abundance of each unique TCRbeta CDR3 rearrangement, sequence reads were collapsed and filtered. For each sample, productive Simpson clonality was calculated as the square root of Simpson's diversity index over productive rearrangements. TCRdb retrieved this table from immuneACCESS and kept in-frame rearrangements only. Not all clones are present; in checked studies, unresolved V genes account for under half, and no reason is known for the remainder. Clone size and V and J calls were adopted from that table, with D and trimming inferred from the DNA. This sample comprises 100,000 to 150,000 clones, 55% to 75% of them detected only once. The biggest ten clones account for 0.86% of the sample.

This sequence was found in a human donor with acute or convalescent COVID-19. The donor label of this sample is uncertain. This receptor chain uses TRBV2 and TRBJ1-1, with 8 central nucleotides matching TRBD1. Sample: peripheral blood. CDR3 region: CASSATGGDTEAFF. The sequence in DNA is TGTGCCAGCAGTGCTACAGGGGGTGACACTGAAGCTTTCTTT.